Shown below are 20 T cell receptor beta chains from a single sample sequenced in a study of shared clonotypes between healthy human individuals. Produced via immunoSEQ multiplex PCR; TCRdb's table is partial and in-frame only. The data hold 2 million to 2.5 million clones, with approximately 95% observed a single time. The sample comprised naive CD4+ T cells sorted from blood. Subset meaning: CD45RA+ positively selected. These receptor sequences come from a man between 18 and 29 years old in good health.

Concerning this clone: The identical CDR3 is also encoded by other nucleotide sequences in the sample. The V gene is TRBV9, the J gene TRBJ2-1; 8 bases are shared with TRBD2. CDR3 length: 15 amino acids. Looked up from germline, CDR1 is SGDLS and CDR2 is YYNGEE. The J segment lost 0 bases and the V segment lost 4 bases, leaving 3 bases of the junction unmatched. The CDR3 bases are TGTGCCAGCAGCCCGAGCGGGAGCTCCTACAATGAGCAGTTCTTC. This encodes CASSPSGSSYNEQFF.

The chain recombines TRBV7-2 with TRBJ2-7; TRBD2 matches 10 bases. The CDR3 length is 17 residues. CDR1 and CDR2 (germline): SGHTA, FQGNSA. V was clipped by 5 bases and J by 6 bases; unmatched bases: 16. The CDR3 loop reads CASSPPGGLAGVGEQYF. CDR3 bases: TGTGCCAGCAGCCCCCCCGGGGGGCTAGCGGGAGTAGGCGAGCAGTACTTC. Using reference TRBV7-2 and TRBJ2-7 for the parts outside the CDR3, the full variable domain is GAGVSQSPSNKVTEKGKDVELRCDPISGHTALYWYRQSLGQGLEFLIYFQGNSAPDKSGLPSDRFSAERTGGSVSTLTIQRTQQEDSAVYLCASSPPGGLAGVGEQYFGPGTRLTVT.

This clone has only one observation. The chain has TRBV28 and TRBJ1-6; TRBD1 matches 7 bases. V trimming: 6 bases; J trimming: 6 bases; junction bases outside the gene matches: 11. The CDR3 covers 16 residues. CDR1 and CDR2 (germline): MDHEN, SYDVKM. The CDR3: CASRGTGESFNSPLHF. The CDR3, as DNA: TGTGCCAGCAGAGGAACAGGGGAGAGTTTTAATTCACCCCTCCACTTT.

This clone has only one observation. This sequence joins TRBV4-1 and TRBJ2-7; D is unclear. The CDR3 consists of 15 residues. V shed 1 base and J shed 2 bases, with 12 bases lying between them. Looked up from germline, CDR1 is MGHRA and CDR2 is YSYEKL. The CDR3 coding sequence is TGCGCCAGCAGCCAAGGGGCCAGCAGTACCTACGAGCAGTACTTC. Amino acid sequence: CASSQGASSTYEQYF.

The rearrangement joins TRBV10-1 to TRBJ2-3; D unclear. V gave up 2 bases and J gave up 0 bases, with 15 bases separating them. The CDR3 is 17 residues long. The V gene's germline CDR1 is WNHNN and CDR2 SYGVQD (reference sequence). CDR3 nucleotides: TGCGCCAGCAGTGAGAGGGCGGCGGCTCGAAGCACAGATACGCAGTATTTT. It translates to CASSERAAARSTDTQYF.

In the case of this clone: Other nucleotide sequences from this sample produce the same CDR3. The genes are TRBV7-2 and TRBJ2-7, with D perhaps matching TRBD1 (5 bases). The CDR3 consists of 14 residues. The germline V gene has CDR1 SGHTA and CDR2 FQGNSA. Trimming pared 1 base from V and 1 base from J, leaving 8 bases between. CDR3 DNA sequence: TGTGCCAGCAGCTTAGGAGGACAATCCTACGAGCAGTACTTC. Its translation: CASSLGGQSYEQYF.

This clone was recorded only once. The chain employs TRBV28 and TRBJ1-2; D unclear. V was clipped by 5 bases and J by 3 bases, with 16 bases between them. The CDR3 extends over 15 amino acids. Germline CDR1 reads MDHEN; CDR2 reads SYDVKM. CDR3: CASSARSWYDYGYTF. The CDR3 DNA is TGTGCCAGCAGTGCCCGGTCTTGGTACGACTATGGCTACACCTTC.

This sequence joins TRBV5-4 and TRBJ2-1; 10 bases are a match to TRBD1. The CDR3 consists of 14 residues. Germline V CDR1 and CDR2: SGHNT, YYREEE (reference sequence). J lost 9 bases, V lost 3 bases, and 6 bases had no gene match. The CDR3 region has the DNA TGTGCCAGCAGCTGGGAGACAGGGGGCCTTGAGCAGTTCTTC. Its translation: CASSWETGGLEQFF.

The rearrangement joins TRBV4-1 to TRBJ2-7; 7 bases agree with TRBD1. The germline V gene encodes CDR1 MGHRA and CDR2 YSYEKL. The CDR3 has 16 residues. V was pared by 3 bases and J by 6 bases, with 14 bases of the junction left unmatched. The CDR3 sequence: CASSQGGQASSREQYF. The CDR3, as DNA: TGCGCCAGCAGCCAGGGTGGACAGGCATCCTCTCGCGAGCAGTACTTC.

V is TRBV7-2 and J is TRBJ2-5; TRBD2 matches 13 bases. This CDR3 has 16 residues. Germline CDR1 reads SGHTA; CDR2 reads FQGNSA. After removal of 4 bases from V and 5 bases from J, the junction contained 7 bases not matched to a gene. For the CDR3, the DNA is TGTGCCAGCAGCTGGGGACTAGCGGGATCAGGCGAGACCCAGTACTTC. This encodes CASSWGLAGSGETQYF.

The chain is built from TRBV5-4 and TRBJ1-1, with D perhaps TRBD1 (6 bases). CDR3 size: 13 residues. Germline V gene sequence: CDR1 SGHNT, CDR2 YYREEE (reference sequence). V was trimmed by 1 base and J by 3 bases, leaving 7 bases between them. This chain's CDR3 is CASSLPGDTEAFF. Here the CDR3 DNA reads TGTGCCAGCAGCTTGCCAGGGGACACTGAAGCTTTCTTT.

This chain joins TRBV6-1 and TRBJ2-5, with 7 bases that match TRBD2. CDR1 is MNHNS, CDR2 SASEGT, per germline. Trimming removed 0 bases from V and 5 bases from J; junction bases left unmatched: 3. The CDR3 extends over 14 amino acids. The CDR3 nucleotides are TGTGCCAGCAGTGAAGCGCACGGGGGGGAGACCCAGTACTTC. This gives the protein CASSEAHGGETQYF.

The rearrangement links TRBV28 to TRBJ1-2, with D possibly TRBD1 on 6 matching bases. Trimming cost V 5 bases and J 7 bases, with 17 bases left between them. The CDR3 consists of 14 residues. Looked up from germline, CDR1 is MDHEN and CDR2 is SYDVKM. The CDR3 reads CASSVDTGRGGYTF. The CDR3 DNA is TGTGCCAGCAGTGTCGATACAGGGCGTGGTGGCTACACCTTC.

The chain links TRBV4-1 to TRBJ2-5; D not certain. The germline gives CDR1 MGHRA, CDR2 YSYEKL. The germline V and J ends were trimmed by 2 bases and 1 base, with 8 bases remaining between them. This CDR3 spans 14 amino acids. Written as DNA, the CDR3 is TGCGCCAGCAGCCAATGGTCAACCCAAGAGACCCAGTACTTC. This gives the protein CASSQWSTQETQYF.

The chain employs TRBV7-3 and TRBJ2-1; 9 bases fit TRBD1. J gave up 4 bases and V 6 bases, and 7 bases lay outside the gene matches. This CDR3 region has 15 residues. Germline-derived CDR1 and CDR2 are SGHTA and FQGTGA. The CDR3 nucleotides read TGTGCCAGCAGTCCGGGACAGGGATTATACAATGAGCAGTTCTTC. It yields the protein CASSPGQGLYNEQFF. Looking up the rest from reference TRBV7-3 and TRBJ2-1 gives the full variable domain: GAGVSQTPSNKVTEKGKYVELRCDPISGHTALYWYRQSLGQGPEFLIYFQGTGAADDSGLPNDRFFAVRPEGSVSTLKIQRTERGDSAVYLCASSPGQGLYNEQFFGPGTRLTVL.

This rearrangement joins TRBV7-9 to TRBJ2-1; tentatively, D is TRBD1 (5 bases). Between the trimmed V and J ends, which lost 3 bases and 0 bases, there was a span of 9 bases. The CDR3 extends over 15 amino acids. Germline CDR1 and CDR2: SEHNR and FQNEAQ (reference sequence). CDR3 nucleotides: TGTGCCAGCAGCTTTTTTCAGGGCTCCTACAATGAGCAGTTCTTC. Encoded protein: CASSFFQGSYNEQFF. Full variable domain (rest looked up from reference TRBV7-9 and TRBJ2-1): DTGVSQNPRHKITKRGQNVTFRCDPISEHNRLYWYRQTLGQGPEFLTYFQNEAQLEKSRLLSDRFSAERPKGSFSTLEIQRTEQGDSAMYLCASSFFQGSYNEQFFGPGTRLTVL.

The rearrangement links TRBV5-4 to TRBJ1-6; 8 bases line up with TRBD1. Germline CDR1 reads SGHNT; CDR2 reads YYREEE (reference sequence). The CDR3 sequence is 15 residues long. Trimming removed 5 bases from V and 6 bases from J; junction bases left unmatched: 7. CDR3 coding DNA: TGTGCCAGCAGTCTGCCGGACAGGGTTAATTCACCCCTCCACTTT. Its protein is CASSLPDRVNSPLHF.

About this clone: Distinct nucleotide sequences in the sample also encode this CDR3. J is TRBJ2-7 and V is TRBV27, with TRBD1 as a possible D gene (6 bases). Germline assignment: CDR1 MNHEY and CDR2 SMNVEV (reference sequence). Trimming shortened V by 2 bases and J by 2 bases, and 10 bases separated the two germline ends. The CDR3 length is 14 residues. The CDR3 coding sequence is TGTGCCAGCAGTTTAGAACAGGGCCCCTACGAGCAGTACTTC. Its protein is CASSLEQGPYEQYF.

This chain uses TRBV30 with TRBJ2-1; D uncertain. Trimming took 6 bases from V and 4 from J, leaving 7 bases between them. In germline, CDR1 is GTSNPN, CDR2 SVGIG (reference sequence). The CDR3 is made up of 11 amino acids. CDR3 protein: CACSAYNEQFF. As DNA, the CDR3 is TGTGCCTGTTCTGCTTACAATGAGCAGTTCTTC. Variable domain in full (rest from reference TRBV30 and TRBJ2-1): SQTIHQWPATLVQPVGSPLSLECTVEGTSNPNLYWYRQAAGRGLQLLFYSVGIGQISSEVPQNLSASRPQDRQFILSSKKLLLSDSGFYLCACSAYNEQFFGPGTRLTVL.

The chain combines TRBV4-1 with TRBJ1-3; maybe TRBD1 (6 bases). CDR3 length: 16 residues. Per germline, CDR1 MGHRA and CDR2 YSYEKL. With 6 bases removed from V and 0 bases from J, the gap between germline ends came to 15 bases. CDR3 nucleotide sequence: TGCGCCAGCAGTTACAGGGAGTTAAGCTCTGGAAACACCATATATTTT. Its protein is CASSYRELSSGNTIYF.